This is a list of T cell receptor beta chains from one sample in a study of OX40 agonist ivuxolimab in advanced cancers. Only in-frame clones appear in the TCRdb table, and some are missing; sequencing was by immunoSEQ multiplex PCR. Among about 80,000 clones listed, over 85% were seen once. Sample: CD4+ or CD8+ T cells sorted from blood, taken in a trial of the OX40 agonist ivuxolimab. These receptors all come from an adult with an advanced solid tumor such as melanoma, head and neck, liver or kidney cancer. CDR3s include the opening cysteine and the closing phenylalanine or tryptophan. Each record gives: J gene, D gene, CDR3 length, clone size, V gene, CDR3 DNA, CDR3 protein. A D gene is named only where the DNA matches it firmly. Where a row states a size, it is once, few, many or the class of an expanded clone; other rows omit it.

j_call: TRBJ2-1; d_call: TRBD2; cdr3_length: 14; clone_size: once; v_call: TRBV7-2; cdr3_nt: TGTGCCAGCAGATTGCTAGCGGGCAAAAATGAGCAGTTCTTC; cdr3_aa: CASRLLAGKNEQFF
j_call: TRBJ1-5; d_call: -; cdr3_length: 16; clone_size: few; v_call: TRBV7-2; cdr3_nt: TGTGCCAGCAGCTCAGAGGCGCCAGGGGTAGGTCAGCCCCAGCATTTT; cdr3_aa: CASSSEAPGVGQPQHF
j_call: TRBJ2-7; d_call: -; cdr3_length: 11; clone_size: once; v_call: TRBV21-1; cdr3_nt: TGTGCCAGCCACTCCCCGAACGAGCAGTACTTC; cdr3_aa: CASHSPNEQYF
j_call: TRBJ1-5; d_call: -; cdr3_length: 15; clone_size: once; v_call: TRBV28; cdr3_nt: TGTGCCAGCAGTCCCCCGGTCGGGGACAATCAGCCCCAGCATTTT; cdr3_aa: CASSPPVGDNQPQHF
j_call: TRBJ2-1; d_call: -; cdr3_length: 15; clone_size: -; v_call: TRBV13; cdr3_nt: TGTGCCAGCAGTTTCACTGGCGGAGGCTACAATGAGCAGTTCTTC; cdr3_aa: CASSFTGGGYNEQFF
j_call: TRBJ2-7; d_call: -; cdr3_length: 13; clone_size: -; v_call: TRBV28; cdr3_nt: TGTGCCATCCGGGGCCAGGGGAGTTATGAGCAGTACTTC; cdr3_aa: CAIRGQGSYEQYF
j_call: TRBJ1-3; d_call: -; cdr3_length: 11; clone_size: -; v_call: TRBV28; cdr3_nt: TGTGCCAGCCGCCGAGGGGGCACCATATATTTT; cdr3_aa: CASRRGGTIYF
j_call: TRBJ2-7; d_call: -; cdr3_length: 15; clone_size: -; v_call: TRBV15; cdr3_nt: TGTGCCACCAGCGGCCCGGGACGGAACTCTTACGAGCAGTACTTC; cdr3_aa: CATSGPGRNSYEQYF
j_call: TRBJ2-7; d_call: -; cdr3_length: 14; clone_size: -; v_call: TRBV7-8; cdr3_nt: TGTGCCAGCACCCGGGGTTTTAACTCCTACGAGCAGTACTTC; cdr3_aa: CASTRGFNSYEQYF
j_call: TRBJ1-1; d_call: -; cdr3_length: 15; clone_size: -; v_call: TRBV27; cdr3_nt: TGTGCCAGCAGTTTATGGCGGACTACAGCCACTGAAGCTTTCTTT; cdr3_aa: CASSLWRTTATEAFF
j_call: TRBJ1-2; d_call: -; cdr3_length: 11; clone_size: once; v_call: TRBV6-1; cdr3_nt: TGTGCCACTGGGGCATACTATGGCTACACCTTC; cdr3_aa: CATGAYYGYTF
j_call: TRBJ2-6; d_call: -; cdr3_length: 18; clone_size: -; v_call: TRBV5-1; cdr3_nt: TGCGCCAGCAGTTTGGGTCGACAGGTCTTGGGAGGGGCCAACGTCCTGACTTTC; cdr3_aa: CASSLGRQVLGGANVLTF
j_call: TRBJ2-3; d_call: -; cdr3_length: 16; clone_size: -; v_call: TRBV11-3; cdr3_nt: TGTGCCAGCAGCTTAGGGCAGGGAGCTAGCACAGATACGCAGTATTTT; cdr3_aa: CASSLGQGASTDTQYF
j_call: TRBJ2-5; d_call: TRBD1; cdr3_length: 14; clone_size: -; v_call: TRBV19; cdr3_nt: TGTGCCAGCACCTCCGGGACAGGGCAAGAGACCCAGTACTTC; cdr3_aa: CASTSGTGQETQYF
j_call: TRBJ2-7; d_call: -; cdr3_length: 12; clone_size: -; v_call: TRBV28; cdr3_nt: TGTGCCAGCAGTTTACAGGCTGAGGGAGTGATCTTC; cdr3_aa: CASSLQAEGVIF
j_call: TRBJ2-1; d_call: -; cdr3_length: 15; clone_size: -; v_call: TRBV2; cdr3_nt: TGTGCCAGCCCTGGTGGCGGAGCCCATGGCAATGAGCAGTTCTTC; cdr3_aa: CASPGGGAHGNEQFF